This is a list of T cell receptor beta chains from one sample in a study of T-cell memory formation after mild COVID-19. TCRdb ran MiXCR on the 5' RACE reads and lists one entry per CDR3 protein. The table lists approximately 250,000 distinct CDR3 sequences, about a sixth of them singletons, with roughly 21% in the top ten. Sample: PBMCs or a T cell subset sorted from them (not recorded which). These receptors all stem from a young man who had mild COVID-19 (a few samples of this study predate the infection). Cell type and time point are not known. CDR3s include the opening cysteine and the closing phenylalanine or tryptophan. A D gene is named only where the DNA matches it firmly. Clone size is stated in some rows and not others, as once, few, many or a class when expanded.

clone_size	v_call	j_call	d_call	cdr3_nt	cdr3_aa
few	TRBV24-1	TRBJ2-3	.	TGTGCCACCAGTGATTCGAGCACAGATACGCAGTATTTT	CATSDSSTDTQYF
.	TRBV4-2	TRBJ2-5	.	TGTGCCAGCAGCCAATCAGGGGAAGCTGCGGAGACCCAGTACTTC	CASSQSGEAAETQYF
.	TRBV20-1	TRBJ1-1	.	TGCAGTGCTTCGGTGAACACTGAAGCTTTCTTT	CSASVNTEAFF
few	TRBV4-3	TRBJ2-4	.	TGCGCCAGCAGCCAAGATTGGGTTTCGTTGATTCAGTACTTC	CASSQDWVSLIQYF
.	TRBV7-2	TRBJ2-5	.	TGTGCCAGCAGCTCCCACGAGACCCAGTACTTC	CASSSHETQYF
.	TRBV6-5	TRBJ1-3	.	TGTGCCAGCAGTTACTCGATGGCAGGAGGAACTGGAAACACCATATATTTT	CASSYSMAGGTGNTIYF
.	TRBV29-1	TRBJ2-7	.	TGCAGCGTTGGATCCTGGAACGACGAGCAGTACTTC	CSVGSWNDEQYF
few	TRBV7-2	TRBJ2-1	TRBD2	TGTGCCAGCAGCTTAGAAGCGGGGCGATACAATGAGCAGTTCTTC	CASSLEAGRYNEQFF
few	TRBV25-1	TRBJ1-1	.	TGTGCCAGCAGCAGGAGCACTGAAGCTTTCTTT	CASSRSTEAFF
few	TRBV6-2/TRBV6-3	TRBJ2-3	.	TGTGCCAGCAGTTACTCACAGGCGGATCAAGATACGCAGTATTTT	CASSYSQADQDTQYF
.	TRBV5-4	TRBJ2-2	.	TGTGCCAGCAGCCCGACTAGAACGAACACCGGGGAGCTGTTTTTT	CASSPTRTNTGELFF